The 5 T cell receptor beta chains below all came from one sample that was sequenced in a study of cytomegalovirus exposure and HLA in healthy donors. PCR involved 60 Vbeta and 13 Jbeta primers. The protocol was immunoSEQ multiplex PCR, while the TCRdb copy is restricted to in-frame clones and leaves out a portion. The table has roughly 150,000 clones, roughly 80% seen once. The sequencing input was PBMCs. The receptor source for this set is a man aged 30-40 years in good health and CMV-seronegative.

The V and J genes are TRBV5-1 and TRBJ1-5; 7 bases are shared with TRBD1. Looked up from germline, CDR1 is SGHRS and CDR2 is YFSETQ. This CDR3 spans 15 amino acids. V lost 4 bases and J lost 4; bases outside the gene matches: 8. CDR3 sequence (DNA): TGCGCCAGCAGCCCGGCCGGGACAGAAAATCAGCCCCAGCATTTT. Its protein is CASSPAGTENQPQHF.

This clone was recorded a few times. The J gene is TRBJ2-3, the V gene TRBV11-3, with D maybe TRBD2 (5 bases). The V gene's germline CDR1 is SGHNT and CDR2 YENEEA. V was shortened by 0 bases and J by 1 base, with 8 bases between the two germline ends. This CDR3 region has 15 residues. CDR3 sequence reads: CASSLDWERTDTQYF. CDR3 sequence (DNA): TGTGCCAGCAGCTTAGATTGGGAGCGCACAGATACGCAGTATTTT.

The rearrangement links TRBV15 to TRBJ2-7, with 7 positions matching TRBD1. Germline CDR1 LNHNV, CDR2 YYDKDF (reference sequence). This CDR3 has 19 amino acids. V shed 0 bases, J shed 3 bases, and the junction held 17 bases outside the gene matches. The DNA of the CDR3 is TGTGCCACCAGCAGAGATTTGAGACAGGGATTTCTTAAAAACTACGAGCAGTACTTC. Its protein product is CATSRDLRQGFLKNYEQYF.

This rearrangement joins TRBV4-2 to TRBJ2-1, with a possible D match to TRBD1 (5 bases). The V end lost 1 base, the J end lost 11 bases, and 21 bases lay between the germline ends. Germline-derived CDR1 and CDR2 are LGHNA and YNFKEQ. The CDR3 has 16 residues. The CDR3 reads CASSQGLFDSLLKQFF. CDR3 sequence (DNA): TGTGCCAGCAGCCAAGGGCTTTTTGACAGCCTTTTAAAGCAGTTCTTC.

A single count supports this clone. The rearrangement links TRBV25-1 to TRBJ2-1; 7 bases agree with TRBD1. The CDR3 spans 14 residues. Losses at the gene ends were 6 bases for V and 5 bases for J; bases not matched to a gene: 7. CDR1 and CDR2 (germline): MGHDK, SYGVNS. The CDR3 reads CASSPGTVNNEQFF. The CDR3 bases are TGTGCCAGCAGCCCCGGGACAGTAAACAATGAGCAGTTCTTC.